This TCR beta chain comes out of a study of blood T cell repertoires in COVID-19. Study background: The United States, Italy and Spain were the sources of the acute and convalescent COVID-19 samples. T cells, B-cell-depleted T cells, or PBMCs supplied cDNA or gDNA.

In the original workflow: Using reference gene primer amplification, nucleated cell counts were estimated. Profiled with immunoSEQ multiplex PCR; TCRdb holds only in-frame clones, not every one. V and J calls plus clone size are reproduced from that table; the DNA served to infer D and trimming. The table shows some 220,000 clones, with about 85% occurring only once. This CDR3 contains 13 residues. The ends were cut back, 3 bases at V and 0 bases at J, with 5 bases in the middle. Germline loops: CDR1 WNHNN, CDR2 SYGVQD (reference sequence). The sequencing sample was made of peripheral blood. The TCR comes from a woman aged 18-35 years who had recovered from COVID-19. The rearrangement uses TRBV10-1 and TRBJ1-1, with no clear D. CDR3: CASSEIMNTEAFF. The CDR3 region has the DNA TGCGCCAGCAGTGAAATTATGAACACTGAAGCTTTCTTT.